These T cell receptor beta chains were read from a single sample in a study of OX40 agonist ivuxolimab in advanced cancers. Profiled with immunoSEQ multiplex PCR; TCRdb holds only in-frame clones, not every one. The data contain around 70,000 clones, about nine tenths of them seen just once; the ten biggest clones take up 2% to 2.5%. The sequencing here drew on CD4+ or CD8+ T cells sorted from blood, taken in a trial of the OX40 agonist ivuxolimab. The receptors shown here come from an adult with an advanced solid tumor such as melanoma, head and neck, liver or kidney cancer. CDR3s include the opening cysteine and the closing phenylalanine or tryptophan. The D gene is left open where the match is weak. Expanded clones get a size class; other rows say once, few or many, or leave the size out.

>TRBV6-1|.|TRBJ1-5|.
CASRMVQGWPQHF
TGTGCCAGCAGGATGGTGCAGGGCTGGCCCCAGCATTTT
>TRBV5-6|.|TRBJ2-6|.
CASSSSASGANVLTF
TGTGCCAGCAGCTCTAGCGCATCTGGGGCCAACGTCCTGACTTTC
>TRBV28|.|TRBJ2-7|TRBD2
CASSPPPGGSTYEQYF
TGTGCCAGCAGTCCTCCCCCGGGGGGTTCGACCTACGAGCAGTACTTC
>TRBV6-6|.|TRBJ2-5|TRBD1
CASRDRVGETQYF
TGTGCCAGCAGAGACAGGGTAGGGGAGACCCAGTACTTC
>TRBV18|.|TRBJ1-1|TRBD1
CASSPPSRGPTEAFF
TGTGCCAGCTCACCACCGTCCAGGGGGCCCACTGAAGCTTTCTTT
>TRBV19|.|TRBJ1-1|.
CASSFGRDLNTEAFF
TGTGCCAGTAGTTTCGGCAGGGATTTGAACACTGAAGCTTTCTTT
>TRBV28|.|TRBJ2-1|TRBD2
CASSGAGVVNEQFF
TGTGCCAGCAGTGGAGCGGGAGTAGTCAATGAGCAGTTCTTC
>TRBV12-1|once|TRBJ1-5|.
CASSLRDPNQPQHF
TGTGCCAGCAGCTTAAGGGACCCTAATCAGCCCCAGCATTTT
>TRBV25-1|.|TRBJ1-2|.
CASSEGEGYTF
TGTGCCAGCAGTGAAGGGGAAGGCTACACCTTC
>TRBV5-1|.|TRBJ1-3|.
CASSLEGNGNTIYF
TGCGCCAGCAGCTTGGAAGGGAACGGAAACACCATATATTTT
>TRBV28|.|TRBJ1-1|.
CASSRNQIQSAFF
TGTGCCAGCAGCCGAAATCAGATACAAAGCGCTTTCTTT
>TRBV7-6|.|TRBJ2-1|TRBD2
CASSFSTQLAGVSEQFF
TGTGCCAGCAGCTTTAGTACTCAACTAGCGGGAGTCTCTGAGCAGTTCTTC
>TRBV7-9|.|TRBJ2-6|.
CASSPRLFSGANVLTF
TGTGCCAGCAGCCCACGGCTTTTCTCTGGGGCCAACGTCCTGACTTTC
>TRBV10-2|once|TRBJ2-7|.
CASSELSSYEQYF
TGCGCCAGCAGTGAGTTGAGCTCCTACGAGCAGTACTTC
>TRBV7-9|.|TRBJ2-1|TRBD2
CASSLSGAGAYNEQFF
TGTGCCAGCAGCTTATCGGGAGCGGGGGCTTACAATGAGCAGTTCTTC
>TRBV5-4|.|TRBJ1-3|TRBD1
CASSLQGASGNTIYF
TGTGCCAGCAGCTTACAGGGGGCATCTGGAAACACCATATATTTT
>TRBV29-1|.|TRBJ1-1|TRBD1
CSVAGTGEAFF
TGCAGCGTGGCCGGGACAGGGGAAGCTTTCTTT
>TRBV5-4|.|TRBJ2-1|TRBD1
CASSFQGAYEQFF
TGTGCCAGCAGCTTCCAGGGGGCCTATGAGCAGTTCTTC
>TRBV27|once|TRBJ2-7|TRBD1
CASSLSGTGLYEQYF
TGTGCCAGCAGTTTATCGGGGACAGGGCTCTACGAGCAGTACTTC
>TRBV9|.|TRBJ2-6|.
CASGGGANVLTF
TGTGCCAGCGGGGGTGGGGCCAACGTCCTGACTTTC
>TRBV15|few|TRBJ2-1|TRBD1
CATSGEGGGSYNEQFF
TGTGCCACCAGCGGCGAAGGGGGCGGCTCCTACAATGAGCAGTTCTTC
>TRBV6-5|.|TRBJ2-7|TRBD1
CASSYWDRDYEQYF
TGTGCCAGCAGTTACTGGGACAGAGACTACGAGCAGTACTTC
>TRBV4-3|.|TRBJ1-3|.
CASSQDSRRVSGNTIYF
TGCGCCAGCAGCCAAGATTCTCGGCGAGTCTCTGGAAACACCATATATTTT
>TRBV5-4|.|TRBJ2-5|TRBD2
CASSGTSGSPETQYF
TGTGCCAGCAGCGGAACTAGCGGGAGTCCTGAGACCCAGTACTTC
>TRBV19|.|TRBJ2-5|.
CASSGRDPRETQYF
TGTGCCAGTAGTGGCCGGGACCCTCGGGAGACCCAGTACTTC
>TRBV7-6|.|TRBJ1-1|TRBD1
CASSLQTGGTEAFF
TGTGCCAGCAGCTTACAGACAGGGGGCACTGAAGCTTTCTTT
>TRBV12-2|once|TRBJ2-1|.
CASRSSGGGPRGGYNEQFF
TGTGCAAGTCGCTCGTCGGGCGGGGGGCCCCGAGGGGGTTACAATGAGCAGTTCTTC
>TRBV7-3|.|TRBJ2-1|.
CASSLDQGRGNEQFF
TGTGCCAGCAGCTTAGATCAGGGGCGGGGAAATGAGCAGTTCTTC
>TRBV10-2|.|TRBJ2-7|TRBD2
CASKTSGGSYEQYF
TGCGCCAGTAAGACTAGCGGGGGTTCCTACGAGCAGTACTTC
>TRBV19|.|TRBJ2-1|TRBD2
CASKDLAGRYNEQFF
TGTGCCAGTAAAGACCTAGCGGGGCGCTACAATGAGCAGTTCTTC
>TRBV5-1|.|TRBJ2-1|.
CASSLVGSSYNEQFF
TGCGCCAGCAGCTTGGTTGGCAGCTCCTACAATGAGCAGTTCTTC
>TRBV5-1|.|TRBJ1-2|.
CASSLAQAGHGYTF
TGCGCCAGCAGCTTGGCCCAGGCTGGGCATGGCTACACCTTC
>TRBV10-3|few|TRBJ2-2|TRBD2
CAISESASGTTGELFF
TGTGCCATCAGTGAGTCGGCTAGCGGGACCACCGGGGAGCTGTTTTTT
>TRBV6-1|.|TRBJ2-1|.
CASRERGSGSSYNEQFF
TGTGCCAGCAGGGAAAGGGGGTCAGGGAGCTCCTACAATGAGCAGTTCTTC
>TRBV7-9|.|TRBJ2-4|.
CASSLGVQGGNIQYF
TGTGCCAGCAGCCTGGGGGTACAGGGTGGAAACATTCAGTACTTC
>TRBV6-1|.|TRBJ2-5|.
CASSVSRVRETQYF
TGTGCCAGCAGTGTGTCCAGGGTAAGGGAGACCCAGTACTTC
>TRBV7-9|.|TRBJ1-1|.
CASSPQGKTEAFF
TGTGCCAGCAGCCCACAGGGAAAAACTGAAGCTTTCTTT
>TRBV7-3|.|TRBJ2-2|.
CASSSPQGWSTGELFF
TGTGCCAGCAGCTCCCCACAGGGCTGGTCCACCGGGGAGCTGTTTTTT
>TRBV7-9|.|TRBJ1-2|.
CASSVGENYGYTF
TGTGCCAGCAGCGTCGGGGAAAACTATGGCTACACCTTC
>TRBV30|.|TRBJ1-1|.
CAWSGFSGTEAFF
TGTGCCTGGAGTGGTTTTTCCGGCACTGAAGCTTTCTTT
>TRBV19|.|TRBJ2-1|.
CASSWTDSSLLQFF
TGTGCCAGTTCTTGGACGGATTCCTCCTTATTGCAGTTCTTC
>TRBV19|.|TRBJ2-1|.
CASSIAEGSLLYNEQFF
TGTGCCAGTAGTATAGCAGAGGGGAGCCTTCTTTACAATGAGCAGTTCTTC
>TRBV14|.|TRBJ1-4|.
CASSQGPNEKLFF
TGTGCCAGCAGCCAAGGTCCGAATGAAAAACTGTTTTTT
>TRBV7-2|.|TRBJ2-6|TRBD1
CASSPRDRRSSGANVLTF
TGTGCCAGCAGCCCTAGGGACAGGAGATCCTCTGGGGCCAACGTCCTGACTTTC
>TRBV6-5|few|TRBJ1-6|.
CASSYSDTASPLHF
TGTGCCAGCAGTTACTCAGACACGGCTTCACCCCTCCACTTT
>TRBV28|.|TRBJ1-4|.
CASSSPGKNKKKLFF
TGTGCCAGCAGCAGTCCAGGGAAGAATAAGAAAAAACTGTTTTTT
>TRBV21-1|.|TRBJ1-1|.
CASSTGQAFTEAFF
TGTGCCAGCAGCACCGGGCAGGCGTTCACTGAAGCTTTCTTT